This T cell receptor (beta chain) stems from a study of cytomegalovirus exposure and HLA in healthy donors. Assay used: immunoSEQ multiplex PCR; TCRdb lists only in-frame clones, some missing. The sample contains some 170,000 clones, about 85% of which appear only once. The CDR3 length is 17 residues. Trimming took off 5 bases at V and 0 bases at J, with 17 bases between the two ends. Germline CDR1 is MRHNA and CDR2 is SNTAGT. In its sample, this clone was seen many times. Sequenced input: PBMCs. J is TRBJ1-3 and V is TRBV6-4; maybe TRBD1 (6 bases). The receptor was derived from a man aged 25-40 years in good health and CMV-seropositive. The CDR3, as DNA: TGTGCCAGCAGTCCCCCGGGGGGCAGGGACTCTGGAAACACCATATATTTT. Encoded protein: CASSPPGGRDSGNTIYF.